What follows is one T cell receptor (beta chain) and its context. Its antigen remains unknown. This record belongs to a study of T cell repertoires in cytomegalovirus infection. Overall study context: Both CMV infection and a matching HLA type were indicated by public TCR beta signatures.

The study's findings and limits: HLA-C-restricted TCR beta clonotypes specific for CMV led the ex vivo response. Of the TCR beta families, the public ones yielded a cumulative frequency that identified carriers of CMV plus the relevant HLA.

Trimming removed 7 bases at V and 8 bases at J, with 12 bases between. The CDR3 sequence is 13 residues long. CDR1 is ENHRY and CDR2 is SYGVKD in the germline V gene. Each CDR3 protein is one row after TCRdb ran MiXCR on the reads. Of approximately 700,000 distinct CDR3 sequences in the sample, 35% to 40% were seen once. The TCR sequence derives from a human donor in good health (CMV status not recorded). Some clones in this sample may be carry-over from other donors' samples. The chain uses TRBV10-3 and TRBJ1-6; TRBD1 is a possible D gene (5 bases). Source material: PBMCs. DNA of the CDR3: TGTGCCATCAATGGGGCCGGGGATTCACCCCTCCACTTT. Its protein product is CAINGAGDSPLHF.